Below are 27 T cell receptor beta chains sequenced from a single sample in a study of neurological immune-mediated disorders. TCRdb re-called the 5' RACE reads through MiXCR, storing one row per CDR3 protein. The table includes 50,000 or so distinct CDR3 sequences, approximately 3.5% detected once. The sequencing sample was made of PBMCs. The receptors here all came from a man aged 35 to 55 with multiple sclerosis.

In this sample, this clonotype turned up many times. CDR3 nucleotides: TGTGCCAGCAGCGGGACTAGTAAGGAGACCCAGTACTTC. Translated, it gives CASSGTSKETQYF. The chain carries TRBV2 and TRBJ2-5; 8 bases are shared with TRBD2. The CDR3 has 13 residues. The germline V gene has CDR1 SNHLY and CDR2 FYNNEI. Germline trimming cut 6 bases from V and 5 bases from J; bases unmatched to any gene: 5.

This sequence joins TRBV11-2 and TRBJ2-3; 7 positions agree with TRBD2. Germline V gene lookup returns CDR1 SGHAT and CDR2 FQNNGV. This CDR3 is built from 17 residues. V was pared by 1 base and J by 0 bases, with 7 bases of the junction left unmatched. The CDR3 spells CASSLVGGVQSTDTQYF. The CDR3 DNA reads as TGTGCCAGCAGCTTAGTGGGGGGGGTCCAGAGCACAGATACGCAGTATTTT.

There are many counts of this clonotype. J is TRBJ2-7 and V is TRBV7-9; D may be TRBD1 (8 bases). Germline-derived CDR1 and CDR2 are SEHNR and FQNEAQ (reference sequence). V was trimmed by 4 bases and J by 7 bases, leaving 20 bases between them. The CDR3 length is 15 residues. The CDR3 region has the DNA TGTGCCAGCAGCTCCGACAGGGGAGGGTGGGCAGAGCAGTACTTC. It encodes CASSSDRGGWAEQYF.

This clonotype occurred many times. The rearrangement joins TRBV18 to TRBJ1-1; the D is unclear. CDR3 length equals 16 residues. Germline V gene lookup returns CDR1 KGHSH and CDR2 LQKENI. V was trimmed by 3 bases and J by 3 bases, leaving 17 bases between them. This CDR3 is CASSPEILLLDTEAFF. Here the CDR3 DNA reads TGTGCCAGCTCACCGGAGATACTATTATTGGACACTGAAGCTTTCTTT.

This clonotype was detected many times. V usage is TRBV11-3 and J usage is TRBJ2-6; 7 bases agree with TRBD1. CDR1 SGHNT and CDR2 YENEEA come from the germline V gene. The CDR3 runs 17 residues. Unmatched junction bases numbered 12, after V lost 7 bases and J lost 3 bases. The CDR3 DNA is TGTGCCAGCACGCCGGGACAGCTTCGTAGTGGGGCCAACGTCCTGACTTTC. Residues: CASTPGQLRSGANVLTF.

This clonotype was observed at least ten times. This chain uses TRBV12-3 or TRBV12-4 with TRBJ2-5; 7 positions agree with TRBD1. The CDR3 totals 12 residues. The ends lost 3 bases at V and 5 bases at J; junction bases unmatched: 0. The CDR3 DNA reads as TGTGCCAGCAGTTTCAGGGGGGAGACCCAGTACTTC. It yields the protein CASSFRGETQYF.

Ten or more counts support this clonotype. The genes are TRBV5-1 and TRBJ2-1; TRBD2 might be the D (6 bases). The length of the CDR3 is 12 residues. V was cut by 6 bases and J by 9 bases, with 13 bases left in between. Germline CDR1 reads SGHRS; CDR2 reads YFSETQ. CDR3 in amino acids: CASMGGWGEQFF. CDR3 nucleotide sequence: TGCGCCAGCATGGGGGGATGGGGTGAGCAGTTCTTC.

This clonotype was seen repeatedly, ten times or more. V and J are TRBV2 and TRBJ2-1; no reliable D call. Germline values: CDR1 SNHLY, CDR2 FYNNEI. Trimming pared 1 base from V and 7 bases from J, leaving 14 bases between. The CDR3 loop spans 15 amino acids. CDR3 sequence (DNA): TGTGCCAGCAGTGAAGAGGGTTGGAGTCTGAATGAGCAGTTCTTC. Translation: CASSEEGWSLNEQFF.

This clonotype was observed many times. The V and J genes are TRBV6-6 and TRBJ2-2; 7 bases are a match to TRBD1. With V trimmed by 5 bases and J by 1 base, 7 bases remained unmatched. Germline lookup yields CDR1 MNHNY and CDR2 SVGAGI (reference sequence). This CDR3 is built from 16 residues. This CDR3 is CASSPTGQENTGELFF. The CDR3 region has the DNA TGTGCCAGCAGTCCCACTGGACAGGAGAACACCGGGGAGCTGTTTTTT.

This clonotype was observed many times. The rearrangement uses TRBV12-3 or TRBV12-4 and TRBJ2-3, with 9 nucleotides matching TRBD2. V lost 2 bases to trimming and J lost 4 bases; unmatched junction nucleotides: 4. The CDR3 is made up of 15 amino acids. The CDR3 region is CASSLIAGDSDTQYF. The CDR3 region has the DNA TGTGCCAGCAGTTTAATAGCGGGGGATTCAGATACGCAGTATTTT.

This clonotype was found many times. V usage is TRBV5-1 and J usage is TRBJ2-5; TRBD1 agrees at 9 bases. Per the germline V gene, CDR1 is SGHRS and CDR2 is YFSETQ. The V gene end was trimmed by 4 bases and the J gene end by 5 bases; junction bases not matched to a gene: 12. CDR3 length: 16 residues. The CDR3 here is CASSHAPGTGQETQYF. CDR3 coding DNA: TGCGCCAGCAGCCACGCCCCCGGGACAGGGCAGGAGACCCAGTACTTC.

About this clonotype: Mismatch with germline at one junction end may stem from a read error. V is TRBV9 and J is TRBJ1-6; 7 positions match TRBD1. The length of the CDR3 is 14 residues. In germline, CDR1 is SGDLS, CDR2 YYNGEE. The DNA of the CDR3 is TGTGCCAGCAGCTTACGACAGGGAGATTCACCCCTCAACTTT. Encoded protein: CASSLRQGDSPLNF.

The chain is built from TRBV4-1 and TRBJ2-5; TRBD2 aligns across 8 bases. The CDR3 sequence is 15 residues long. V was pared by 4 bases and J by 2 bases, with 6 bases of the junction left unmatched. Germline V gene lookup returns CDR1 MGHRA and CDR2 YSYEKL. The CDR3 DNA is TGCGCCAGCAGCCGGACAGCGGGGGCACAAGAGACCCAGTACTTC. Protein product: CASSRTAGAQETQYF.

In its sample, this clonotype was seen many times. CDR3 in DNA: TGCGCCAGCAGCCCCCCACCAGGGGAAAACACTGAAGCTTTCTTT. Amino acids: CASSPPPGENTEAFF. The chain couples TRBV5-1 to TRBJ1-1, with D possibly TRBD1 on 6 matching bases. This CDR3 is built from 15 residues. Trimming shortened V by 4 bases and J by 2 bases, and 15 bases separated the two germline ends. Germline assignment: CDR1 SGHRS and CDR2 YFSETQ.

In this sample, this clonotype turned up many times. The V and J genes are TRBV5-1 and TRBJ2-3; D is unclear. Trimming cost V 5 bases and J 6 bases, with 13 bases left between them. Germline CDR1 is SGHRS and CDR2 is YFSETQ. This CDR3 comprises 13 residues. CDR3 residues: CASRHDAGDTQYF. DNA for the CDR3: TGCGCCAGCAGGCATGACGCCGGGGATACGCAGTATTTT.

At least ten counts were recorded for this clonotype. As DNA, the CDR3 is TGTGCCAGCAGCCGCCCACCCGGGACAGGGCCCTACGAGCAGTACTTC. Encoded protein: CASSRPPGTGPYEQYF. The chain carries TRBV3-1 and TRBJ2-7; TRBD1 agrees at 9 bases. Trimming at V came to 4 bases and at J to 2 bases, leaving 9 bases not matched to a gene. The CDR3 consists of 16 residues. CDR1 and CDR2 (germline): LGHDT, YNNKEL (reference sequence).

The chain couples TRBV18 to TRBJ2-1; D may be TRBD1 (5 bases). CDR3 size: 14 residues. With 5 bases removed from V and 10 bases from J, the gap between germline ends came to 18 bases. Germline V gives CDR1 KGHSH, CDR2 LQKENI. CDR3 in DNA: TGTGCCAGCTCATTCCAAAAGGGGATGGGGGAGCAGTTCTTC. This encodes CASSFQKGMGEQFF.

The sample holds many counts of this clonotype. V and J are TRBV7-9 and TRBJ2-7, with 8 bases that match TRBD2. With 5 bases clipped from V and 6 bases from J, the junction kept 6 bases outside the gene matches. The CDR3 spans 13 residues. Germline lookup yields CDR1 SEHNR and CDR2 FQNEAQ (reference sequence). CDR3 sequence (DNA): TGTGCCAGCAGCGACGGGGGGGTCTCCGAGCAGTACTTC. This translates into CASSDGGVSEQYF.

In its sample, this clonotype was seen many times. The chain combines TRBV5-1 with TRBJ2-2, with D perhaps TRBD1 (5 bases). V dropped 1 base and J dropped 2 bases, with 12 bases sitting between them. Per germline, CDR1 SGHRS and CDR2 YFSETQ. The length of the CDR3 is 16 residues. CDR3 coding DNA: TGCGCCAGCAGCTTGAATGGGCAGGGAAACACCGGGGAGCTGTTTTTT. This translates into CASSLNGQGNTGELFF.

This clonotype has ten or more counts. V is TRBV5-1 and J is TRBJ2-7; D uncertain. Germline V gene lookup returns CDR1 SGHRS and CDR2 YFSETQ. Trimming shortened V by 0 bases and J by 7 bases, and 11 bases separated the two germline ends. This CDR3 contains 13 residues. CDR3 in amino acids: CASSLAQVREQYF. DNA for the CDR3: TGCGCCAGCAGCTTGGCCCAGGTGCGGGAGCAGTACTTC.

This chain connects TRBV19 to TRBJ1-2; 9 nucleotides agree with TRBD1. Germline trimming cut 4 bases from V and 7 bases from J; bases unmatched to any gene: 16. Germline V gives CDR1 LNHDA, CDR2 SQIVND (reference sequence). This CDR3 comprises 17 residues. CDR3 nucleotide sequence: TGTGCCAGTAGTACGACGGGACAGGGAGAATTCAGTAGTGGCTACACCTTC. It encodes CASSTTGQGEFSSGYTF.

This clonotype was observed many times. The rearrangement links TRBV12-3 or TRBV12-4 to TRBJ2-2; no reliable D call. Trimming left V 7 bases short and J 9 bases short, with 9 bases between. The CDR3 length is 11 residues. The CDR3 sequence: CASTPARELFF. In DNA, the CDR3 is TGTGCCAGCACCCCAGCCCGGGAGCTGTTTTTT.

In this sample, this clonotype turned up many times. The V and J genes are TRBV7-9 and TRBJ1-2; the match to TRBD1 covers 9 bases. CDR1 and CDR2 from the germline V gene are SEHNR and FQNEAQ (reference sequence). This CDR3 region has 16 residues. Trimming took 5 bases from V and 6 from J; bases not matched to a gene: 13. CDR3 region: CASSPTRDRVSDGYTF. Written as DNA, the CDR3 is TGTGCCAGCAGCCCTACCAGGGACAGGGTCAGCGATGGCTACACCTTC.

This clonotype appeared many times. This chain connects TRBV24-1 to TRBJ2-1; 11 nucleotides match TRBD1. Unmatched junction bases numbered 8, after V lost 5 bases and J lost 6 bases. The V gene's germline CDR1 is KGHDR and CDR2 SFDVKD. The CDR3 totals 16 residues. CDR3 region: CATSGPGTGGFNEQFF. The CDR3 DNA reads as TGTGCCACCAGTGGTCCCGGGACAGGGGGTTTCAATGAGCAGTTCTTC.

This clonotype came up many times. The CDR3 bases are TGCAGTGCTAGTTCAGGGGGTACACTCACAGATACGCAGTATTTT. Its protein is CSASSGGTLTDTQYF. The chain has TRBV20-1 and TRBJ2-3; 7 nucleotides line up with TRBD1. The V segment lost 3 bases and the J segment 2 bases; nucleotides outside the gene matches: 8. The CDR3 totals 15 residues. Germline CDR1 and CDR2: DFQATT and SNEGSKA (reference sequence).

This clonotype was observed at least ten times. This rearrangement joins TRBV20-1 to TRBJ2-7; TRBD1 is a possible D gene (6 bases). V gave up 1 base and J gave up 5 bases, with 15 bases separating them. This CDR3 has 14 residues. Per the germline V gene, CDR1 is DFQATT and CDR2 is SNEGSKA (reference sequence). CDR3 bases: TGCAGTGCTAGAGTCGCGGACAGATGGAACGAGCAGTACTTC. It encodes CSARVADRWNEQYF.

This clonotype was detected many times. The chain carries TRBV5-1 and TRBJ1-1; TRBD1 is a possible D gene (6 bases). The CDR3 runs to 15 residues. Germline loops: CDR1 SGHRS, CDR2 YFSETQ. Trimming stripped 0 bases from V and 1 base from J, with 10 bases between. The CDR3 protein is CASSLVPGENTEAFF. DNA for the CDR3: TGCGCCAGCAGCTTGGTTCCAGGGGAGAACACTGAAGCTTTCTTT.